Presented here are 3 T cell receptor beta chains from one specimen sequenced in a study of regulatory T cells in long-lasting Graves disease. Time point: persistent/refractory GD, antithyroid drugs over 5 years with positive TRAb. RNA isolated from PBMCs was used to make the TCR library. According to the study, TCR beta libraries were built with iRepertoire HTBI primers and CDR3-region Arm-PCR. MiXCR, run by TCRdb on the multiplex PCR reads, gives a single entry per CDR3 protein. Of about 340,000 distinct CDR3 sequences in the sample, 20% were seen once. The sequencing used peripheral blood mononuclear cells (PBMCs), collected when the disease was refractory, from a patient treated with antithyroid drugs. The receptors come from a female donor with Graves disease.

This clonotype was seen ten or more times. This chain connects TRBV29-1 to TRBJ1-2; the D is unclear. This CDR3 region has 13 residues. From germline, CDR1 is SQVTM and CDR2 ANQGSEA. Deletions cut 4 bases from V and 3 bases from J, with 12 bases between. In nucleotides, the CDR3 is TGCAGCGTTGGACCCAGGAATTACTATGGCTACACCTTC. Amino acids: CSVGPRNYYGYTF. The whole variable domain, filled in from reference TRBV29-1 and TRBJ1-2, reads SAVISQKPSRDICQRGTSLTIQCQVDSQVTMMFWYRQQPGQSLTLIATANQGSEATYESGFVIDKFPISRPNLTFSTLTVSNMSPEDSSIYLCSVGPRNYYGYTFGSGTRLTVV.

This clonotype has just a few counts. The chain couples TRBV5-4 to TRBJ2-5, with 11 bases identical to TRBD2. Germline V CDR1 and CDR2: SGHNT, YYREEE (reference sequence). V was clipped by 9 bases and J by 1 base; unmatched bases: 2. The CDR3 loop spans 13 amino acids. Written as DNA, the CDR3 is TGTGCCATGGGGACTAGCGGCCAAGAGACCCAGTACTTC. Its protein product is CAMGTSGQETQYF.

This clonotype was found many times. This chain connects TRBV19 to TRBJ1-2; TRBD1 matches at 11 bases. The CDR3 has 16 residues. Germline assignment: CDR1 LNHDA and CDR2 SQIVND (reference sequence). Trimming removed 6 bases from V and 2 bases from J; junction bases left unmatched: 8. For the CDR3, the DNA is TGTGCCAGTAGCGTCGGGACAGGGGGAGAGAACTATGGCTACACCTTC. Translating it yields CASSVGTGGENYGYTF.